Listed here are 7 T cell receptor beta chains from one sample, sequenced in a study of T cell responses to AZD1222 COVID-19 vaccine. The method was immunoSEQ multiplex PCR; TCRdb's version includes in-frame clones alone and lacks a portion of them. The sample includes 150,000 to 200,000 clones, approximately 90% of them seen just once. Here the sequenced sample was peripheral blood, taken 28 days after the second dose of the MenACWY control vaccine. The receptors come from an adult who received the MenACWY meningococcal vaccine as a control.

This clone turned up a few times. The chain couples TRBV4-3 to TRBJ1-5, with D uncertain. The CDR3 has 13 residues. V lost 6 bases to trimming and J lost 3 bases, with 9 bases between them. CDR1 and CDR2 (germline): LGHNA, YSLEER. DNA for the CDR3: TGCGCCAGCAGTCAGGAATTCAATCAGCCCCAGCATTTT. It yields the protein CASSQEFNQPQHF.

J is TRBJ2-7 and V is TRBV28, with D tentatively TRBD1 or TRBD2 (5 bases each). This CDR3 region has 14 residues. Germline lookup yields CDR1 MDHEN and CDR2 SYDVKM. Trimming shortened V by 3 bases and J by 3 bases, and 12 bases separated the two germline ends. The CDR3 region is CASSFAQGVYEQYF. The CDR3 DNA sequence: TGTGCCAGCAGTTTTGCTCAGGGAGTCTACGAGCAGTACTTC. Full variable domain (rest looked up from reference TRBV28 and TRBJ2-7): DVKVTQSSRYLVKRTGEKVFLECVQDMDHENMFWYRQDPGLGLRLIYFSYDVKMKEKGDIPEGYSVSREKKERFSLILESASTNQTSMYLCASSFAQGVYEQYFGPGTRLTVT.

V gene TRBV6-5 combines with J gene TRBJ2-7; TRBD1 matches at 9 bases. The CDR3 runs 15 residues. Germline V gene data show CDR1 as MNHEY and CDR2 as SVGAGI. After removal of 4 bases from V and 0 bases from J, the junction contained 4 bases not matched to a gene. This chain's CDR3 is CASSSRDRVSYEQYF. The CDR3 DNA is TGTGCCAGCAGTTCCCGGGACAGGGTCTCCTACGAGCAGTACTTC.

The V call is TRBV10-3, the J call TRBJ2-1; D may be TRBD2 (7 bases). This CDR3 has 13 residues. The ends were cut back, 7 bases at V and 5 bases at J, with 12 bases in the middle. Germline V lookup: CDR1 ENHRY, CDR2 SYGVKD. Here the CDR3 DNA reads TGTGCCATCATGCCCGGGGGGCACAATGAGCAGTTCTTC. Residues: CAIMPGGHNEQFF.

This clone was seen just once. The gene calls are TRBV10-3 and TRBJ2-5; unclear D gene. Germline V CDR1 and CDR2: ENHRY, SYGVKD. The CDR3 consists of 12 residues. V was cut by 0 bases and J by 5 bases, with 4 bases left in between. The CDR3 DNA reads as TGTGCCATCAGTGAGTCTCTGGAGACCCAGTACTTC. This gives the protein CAISESLETQYF.

The chain links TRBV6-6 to TRBJ2-1; D unresolved. CDR3 length: 16 residues. Trimming cost V 6 bases and J 0 bases, with 15 bases left between them. Germline V lookup: CDR1 MNHNY, CDR2 SVGAGI (reference sequence). CDR3 residues: CASRKPGQVSYNEQFF. DNA for the CDR3: TGTGCCAGCAGAAAACCGGGCCAGGTCTCCTACAATGAGCAGTTCTTC.

This chain links TRBV19 with TRBJ2-7, with 8 bases lining up with TRBD1. Germline-derived CDR1 and CDR2 are LNHDA and SQIVND (reference sequence). The CDR3 is made up of 13 amino acids. V gave up 6 bases and J gave up 2 bases; unmatched junction bases: 3. In DNA form, the CDR3 reads TGTGCCAGTAGCCAGGGGGCTACCTACGAGCAGTACTTC. Its protein product is CASSQGATYEQYF.